This TCR beta chain originates from a study of breast tumors, draining lymph nodes, adjacent tissues. Study-level results: That most tumor T cells come from lymph nodes remained unproven. Luminal-like breast cancer showed significantly greater tumor-nontumor repertoire similarity than basal-like breast cancer did. Data fit most tumor T cells coming from lymph node, expanding in tumor.

By proportion, this clonotype is medium-sized. Its antigen is not known. One entry per CDR3 protein results from TCRdb running MiXCR on the multiplex PCR reads. The table lists roughly 110,000 distinct CDR3 sequences, less than 40% of them singletons. Samples came from axillary lymph nodes draining the breast cancer. Sequencing used axillary lymph node tissue. The clonotype comes from a female donor with breast cancer. Some clones in this sample may be carry-over from other donors' samples.

The CDR3 DNA is TGTGCCAGCAGTTACTTCAAAGGACCCTGGGAGCAGTACTTC. Its protein is CASSYFKGPWEQYF. V is TRBV6-5 and J is TRBJ2-7; no reliable D call. Trimming left V 1 base short and J 7 bases short, with 14 bases between. Germline values: CDR1 MNHEY, CDR2 SVGAGI. The CDR3 runs to 14 residues.